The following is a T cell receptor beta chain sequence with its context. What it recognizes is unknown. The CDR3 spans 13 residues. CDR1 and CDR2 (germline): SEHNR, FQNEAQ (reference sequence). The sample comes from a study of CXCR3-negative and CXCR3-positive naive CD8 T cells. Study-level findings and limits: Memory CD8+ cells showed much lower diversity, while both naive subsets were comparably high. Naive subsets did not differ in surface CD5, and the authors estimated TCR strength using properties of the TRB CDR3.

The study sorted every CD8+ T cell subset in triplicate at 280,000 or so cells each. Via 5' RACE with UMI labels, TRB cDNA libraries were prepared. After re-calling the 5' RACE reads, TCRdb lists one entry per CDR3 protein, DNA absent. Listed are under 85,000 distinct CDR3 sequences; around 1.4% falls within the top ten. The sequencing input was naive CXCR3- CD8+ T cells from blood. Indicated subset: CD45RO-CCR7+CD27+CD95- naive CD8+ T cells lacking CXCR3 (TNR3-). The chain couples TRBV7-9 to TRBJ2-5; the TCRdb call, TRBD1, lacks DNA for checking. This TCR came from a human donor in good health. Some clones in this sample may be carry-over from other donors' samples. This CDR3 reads CASNLPGGETQYF.